What follows are 6 T cell receptor beta chains derived from one specimen sequenced in a study of blood T cell repertoires in COVID-19. TCRdb's table, derived via immunoSEQ multiplex PCR, lists solely in-frame clones and lacks some. Of hundreds of thousands of clones listed, roughly 88% were seen once; the top ten hold more than 2%. Sequencing used PBMCs or T cells enriched from blood (not recorded which). The receptors originated from a woman in her forties or fifties who had recovered from COVID-19.

The chain recombines TRBV21-1 with TRBJ2-1; TRBD2 is the table's D call, not checked against the DNA. TRBV21-1 is annotated as a pseudogene. The CDR3 contains 12 residues. CDR3 in amino acids: CASPSRSNEQFF. As DNA, the CDR3 is TGTGCCAGCCCGTCACGGTCCAATGAGCAGTTCTTC.

The chain has TRBV20-1 and TRBJ1-2; no clear D gene. The germline V gene has CDR1 DFQATT and CDR2 SNEGSKA (reference sequence). V gave up 7 bases and J gave up 11 bases, with 17 bases separating them. The CDR3 is made up of 11 amino acids. The CDR3 region is CSVAGSSMYTF. CDR3 sequence (DNA): TGCAGTGTCGCGGGCTCCTCCATGTACACCTTC.

The chain is built from TRBV27 and TRBJ1-5; 7 nucleotides match TRBD1. Trimming removed 10 bases from V and 7 bases from J; junction bases left unmatched: 13. The V gene's germline CDR1 is MNHEY and CDR2 SMNVEV (reference sequence). This CDR3 is built from 14 residues. CDR3 loop: CATWATGAGQPQHF. The CDR3 region has the DNA TGTGCCACGTGGGCTACAGGGGCTGGGCAGCCCCAGCATTTT.

The chain employs TRBV4-3 and TRBJ2-1; no clear D gene. Trimming stripped 4 bases from V and 8 bases from J, with 18 bases between. The CDR3 consists of 15 residues. Germline V lookup: CDR1 LGHNA, CDR2 YSLEER. The DNA for the CDR3 is TGCGCCAGCAGCCCTGTCAAAGACTCCCGCCATGAGCAGTTCTTC. Residues: CASSPVKDSRHEQFF.

The chain has TRBV7-3 and TRBJ2-1; 7 nucleotides align to TRBD2. The length of the CDR3 is 15 residues. After removal of 3 bases from V and 7 bases from J, the junction contained 9 bases not matched to a gene. Germline V CDR1 and CDR2: SGHTA, FQGTGA. As DNA, the CDR3 is TGTGCCAGCAGCTTCGCGGGAGTAGGGGTTAATGAGCAGTTCTTC. Its protein product is CASSFAGVGVNEQFF.

This sequence joins TRBV15 and TRBJ2-1, with 11 bases aligning to TRBD2. V gave up 5 bases and J gave up 9 bases; unmatched junction bases: 6. CDR3 length: 14 residues. Germline CDR1 reads LNHNV; CDR2 reads YYDKDF (reference sequence). The CDR3 bases are TGTGCCACCAGCGGGCTTAGCGGGAGGGTTGAGCAGTTCTTC. It is translated as CATSGLSGRVEQFF.